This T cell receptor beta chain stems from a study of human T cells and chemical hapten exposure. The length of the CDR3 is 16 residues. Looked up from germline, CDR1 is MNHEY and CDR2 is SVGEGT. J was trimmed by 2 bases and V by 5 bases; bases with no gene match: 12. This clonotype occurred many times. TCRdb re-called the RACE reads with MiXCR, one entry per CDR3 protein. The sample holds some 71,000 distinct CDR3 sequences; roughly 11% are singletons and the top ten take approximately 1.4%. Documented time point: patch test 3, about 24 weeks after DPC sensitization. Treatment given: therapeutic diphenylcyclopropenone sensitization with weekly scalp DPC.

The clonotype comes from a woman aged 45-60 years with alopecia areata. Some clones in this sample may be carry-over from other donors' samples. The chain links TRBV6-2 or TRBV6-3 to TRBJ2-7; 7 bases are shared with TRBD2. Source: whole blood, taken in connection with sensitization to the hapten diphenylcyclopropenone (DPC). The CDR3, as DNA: TGTGCCAGCAGTCCGGGGGGACTACCCCGGACCTACGAGCAGTACTTC. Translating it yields CASSPGGLPRTYEQYF.